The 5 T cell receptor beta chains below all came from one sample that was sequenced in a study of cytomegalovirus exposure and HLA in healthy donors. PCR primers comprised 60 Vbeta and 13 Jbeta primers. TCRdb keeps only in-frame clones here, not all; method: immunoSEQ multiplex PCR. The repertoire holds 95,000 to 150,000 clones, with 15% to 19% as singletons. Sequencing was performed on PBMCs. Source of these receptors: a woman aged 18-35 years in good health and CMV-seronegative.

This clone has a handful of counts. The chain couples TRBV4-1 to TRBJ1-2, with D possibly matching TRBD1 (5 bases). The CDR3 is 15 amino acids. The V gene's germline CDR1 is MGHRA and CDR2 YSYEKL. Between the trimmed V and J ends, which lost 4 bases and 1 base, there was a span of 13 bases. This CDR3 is CASSPAQGFNYGYTF. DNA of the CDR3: TGCGCCAGCAGCCCTGCCCAGGGATTTAACTATGGCTACACCTTC.

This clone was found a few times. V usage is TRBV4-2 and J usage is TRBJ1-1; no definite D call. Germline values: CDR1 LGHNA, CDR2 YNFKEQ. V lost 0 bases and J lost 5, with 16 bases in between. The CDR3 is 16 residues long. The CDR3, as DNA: TGTGCCAGCAGCCAAGATATGGGCGGGGTCGGGACTGAAGCTTTCTTT. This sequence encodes CASSQDMGGVGTEAFF.

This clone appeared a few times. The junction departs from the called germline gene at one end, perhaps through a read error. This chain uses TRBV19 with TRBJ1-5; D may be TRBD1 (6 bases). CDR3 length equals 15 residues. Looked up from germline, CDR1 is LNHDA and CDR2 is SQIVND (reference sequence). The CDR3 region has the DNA TGTGCCAGTAGTATAGGCCACAGGGCCCATCAGGCCCAGCATTTT. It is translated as CASSIGHRAHQAQHF.

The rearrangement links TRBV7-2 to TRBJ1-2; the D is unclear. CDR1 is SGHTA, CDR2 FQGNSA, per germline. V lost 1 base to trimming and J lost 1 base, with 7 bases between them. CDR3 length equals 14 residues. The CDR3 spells CASSLVGLNYGYTF. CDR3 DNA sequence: TGTGCCAGCAGCTTAGTTGGGCTTAACTATGGCTACACCTTC.

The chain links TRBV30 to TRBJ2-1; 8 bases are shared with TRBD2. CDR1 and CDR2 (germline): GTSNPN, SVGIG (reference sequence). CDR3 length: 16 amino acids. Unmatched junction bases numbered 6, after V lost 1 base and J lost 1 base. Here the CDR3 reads CAWSAGLEGSYNEQFF. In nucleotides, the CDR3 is TGTGCCTGGAGTGCGGGACTAGAGGGGTCCTACAATGAGCAGTTCTTC.